Listed below are T cell receptor beta chains from one sample, sequenced in a study of post-analysis software for immune sequencing data. TCRdb re-analysed the PCR reads in MiXCR, keeping a single row per CDR3 protein. The sample has about 540,000 distinct CDR3 sequences, less than 40% seen once. Sequenced sample: blood. The receptors here all came from a girl younger than 18 with multiple sclerosis. CDR3s leave out the opening cysteine and the closing phenylalanine or tryptophan. Fields, in order: V gene, D gene, CDR3 protein. The D gene is left open where the match is weak.

TRBV5-1 NA ASSLGGTKNIQY
TRBV18 TRBD2 ASSPPGLAVGETQY
TRBV20-1 NA SARQQGGNQPQH
TRBV20-1 NA SAVSGDRREQY
TRBV5-1 NA ASSFGGGFGYT
TRBV20-1 NA SASIAAAGETQY
TRBV20-1 TRBD1 SARGTGEDSPLH
TRBV5-1 NA ASSLAGTAADTQY
TRBV9 TRBD2 ASSYTSGENNEQY
TRBV2 NA ASSERPTGELF
TRBV5-1 TRBD2 ASTREGDSYNEQF
TRBV7-2 TRBD1 ASSRGPGTGEETQY
TRBV28 NA ASSLTVKTEAF
TRBV4-2 TRBD2 ASSQGNGGGAVNTQY
TRBV15 NA ATSRDIRDTEAF
TRBV2 TRBD2 ASSQERGGNNEQF